The clone carrying this T cell receptor beta chain appeared a few times. What it recognizes is unknown. Full-length variable regions came from constant-region reverse primers plus semi-nested Nested Universal Primer A PCR. TCRdb processed the 5' RACE reads anew with MiXCR; each CDR3 protein has one entry. The top ten hold 3.5% to 4.5% of the sample, which has a few thousand distinct CDR3 sequences, approximately 72% seen once. Cells sorted as Tregs were CD4+, CD25+ and CD127-/low. CDR3 length equals 15 residues. The germline V gene encodes CDR1 MNHNS and CDR2 SASEGT. V shed 0 bases, J shed 6 bases, and the junction held 6 bases outside the gene matches. Broader study findings: The TCR gene usage of tumor memory CD4+ T cells clustered together with blood and lymph node memory CD4+ cells and with lymph node naive CD4+ cells. Tumor Tregs overlapped most with tumor, then blood, naive CD4+ cells.

The gene calls are TRBV6-1 and TRBJ2-3; 7 bases match TRBD2. What was sequenced was Tregs sorted from blood. The receptor was derived from a female donor with breast cancer. This CDR3 reads CASSEALAGVDTQYF. The CDR3 DNA follows: TGTGCCAGCAGTGAAGCGTTGGCGGGAGTGGATACGCAGTATTTT.